This T cell receptor beta chain was found in a study of regulatory T cells in long-lasting Graves disease. Study findings and constraints: Accuracy was possibly reduced by small sample size. Persistent Graves' patients showed a TCR diversity that was lower than that of newly diagnosed ones.

Regarding time point: newly diagnosed GD, antithyroid drugs for less than 3 months. RNA from PBMCs was the source of the TCR library. This clonotype has more than one count but fewer than ten. Its antigen is not known. Construction of TCR beta libraries relied on iRepertoire HTBI primers and on Arm-PCR targeting CDR3 regions. TCRdb processed the multiplex PCR reads anew with MiXCR; each CDR3 protein has one entry. The sample records roughly 510,000 distinct CDR3 sequences, around 16% being singletons. Looked up from germline, CDR1 is GTSNPN and CDR2 is SVGIG (reference sequence). The CDR3 is 17 amino acids. V lost 2 bases and J lost 0, with 14 bases in between. The data also belong to a second study, concerning T cells in Graves' hyperthyroidism and ophthalmopathy. That paper notes: No ophthalmopathy progression within 18 months constituted stable Graves' hyperthyroidism. The model foresaw ophthalmopathy a median about 6.5 months prior to onset.

The material sequenced was peripheral blood mononuclear cells (PBMCs), taken at new diagnosis, from a patient treated with antithyroid drugs. The receptor was isolated from a man aged 18 to 35 with Graves disease. The chain joins TRBV30 to TRBJ1-6, with unresolved D. CDR3 DNA sequence: TGTGCCTGGAGTTTGGGGTCAGGCGACTCCTATAATTCACCCCTCCACTTT. Translating gives CAWSLGSGDSYNSPLHF.